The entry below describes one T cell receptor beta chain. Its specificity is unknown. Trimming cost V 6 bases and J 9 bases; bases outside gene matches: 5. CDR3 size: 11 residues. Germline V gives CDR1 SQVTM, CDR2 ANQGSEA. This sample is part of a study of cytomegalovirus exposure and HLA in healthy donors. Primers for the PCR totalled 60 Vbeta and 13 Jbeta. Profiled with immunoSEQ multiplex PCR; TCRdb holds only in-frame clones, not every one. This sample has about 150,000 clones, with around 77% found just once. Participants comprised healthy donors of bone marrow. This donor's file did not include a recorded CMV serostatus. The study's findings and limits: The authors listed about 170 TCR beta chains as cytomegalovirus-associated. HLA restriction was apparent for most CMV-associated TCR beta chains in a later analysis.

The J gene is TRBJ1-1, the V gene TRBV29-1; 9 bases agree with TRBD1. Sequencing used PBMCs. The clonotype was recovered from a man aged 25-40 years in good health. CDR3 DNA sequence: TGCAGCGTCGGGACAGGGATTAAAGCTTTCTTT. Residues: CSVGTGIKAFF.